Below, 27 T cell receptor beta chains from the same sample are listed, as sequenced in a study of T cells in women clearing cervical HPV infection. Clones were sequenced by immunoSEQ multiplex PCR, and TCRdb holds only the in-frame ones, with some missing. Reported are some 25,000 clones; the ten largest clones contain 6.6%. The sequencing input was blood buffy coat. These receptors were taken from a woman aged 18-69 years with a cervical HPV16 infection that either progressed to CIN3+ or cleared (not recorded which).

As regards this clone: The read is 3 residues too short to cover the CDR3 end, so that end is filled in from the germline J gene. The V and J genes are TRBV6-4 and TRBJ2-1, with D possibly TRBD2 on 6 matching bases. This CDR3 spans 16 amino acids. CDR1 is MRHNA and CDR2 is SNTAGT in the germline V gene. Trimming took 0 bases from V and 1 from J, leaving 10 bases between them. CDR3 DNA, as far as it was read: TGTGCCAGCAGTGACTCGGGGACTTCGTCCTACAATGAG. Translation gives CASSDSGTSSYNE. The whole CDR3 sequence reads CASSDSGTSSYNEQFF.

A word on this clone: Coverage ceases 3 residues before the CDR3 finishes, and the germline J gene fills in the end. The genes are TRBV7-9 and TRBJ2-4, with D maybe TRBD1 (5 bases). This CDR3 region has 14 residues. Per germline, CDR1 SEHNR and CDR2 FQNEAQ (reference sequence). The CDR3 bases that were read are TGTGCCAGCAGCTTAGGAGTGACAGCTCTTGGT. This translates into CASSLGVTALG. From start to end, the CDR3 is CASSLGVTALGQYF.

As regards this clone: The observed sequence ends 3 residues before the CDR3 terminus, with the missing tail filled in from the germline J gene. This sequence joins TRBV18 and TRBJ2-2, with TRBD1 identical over 8 bases. Looked up from germline, CDR1 is KGHSH and CDR2 is LQKENI. CDR3 length equals 14 residues. The sequenced CDR3 bases are TGTGCCAGCTCACCAAGGGACAGGAATGAAAAG. Translation gives CASSPRDRNEK. In full, the CDR3 reads CASSPRDRNEKLFF.

Notes on this clone: With the read ending 3 residues before the CDR3 end, the germline J gene is used to fill in that end. This specimen includes other DNA sequences encoding the same CDR3. The chain joins TRBV6-2 or TRBV6-3 to TRBJ1-3; possibly TRBD1 for D (5 bases). V gave up 7 bases and J gave up 5 bases, with 21 bases separating them. Germline assignment: CDR1 MNHEY and CDR2 SVGEGT. This CDR3 region has 16 residues. CDR3 amino acids: CASNIANPGRRNTIYF. The CDR3 bases that were read are TGTGCCAGCAACATCGCGAACCCAGGGAGGAGAAACACC.

Of note for this clone: The sequenced fragment ends 3 residues before the CDR3 boundary, so the rest is inferred from the germline J gene. J is TRBJ1-1 and V is TRBV19; D is unresolved. V lost 4 bases, J lost 2 bases, and 8 bases lay in between. This CDR3 has 13 residues. Germline assignment: CDR1 LNHDA and CDR2 SQIVND (reference sequence). The CDR3 protein is CASSTTENTEAFF. Partial CDR3 DNA: TGTGCCAGTAGTACTACAGAAAACACTGAA.

Comment on this clone: The read halts 3 residues ahead of the CDR3 end, with the missing end drawn from the germline J gene. The chain carries TRBV4-1 and TRBJ2-5; 12 bases map to TRBD2. V trimming: 1 base; J trimming: 2 bases; junction bases outside the gene matches: 8. Germline V CDR1 and CDR2: MGHRA, YSYEKL. The CDR3 consists of 18 residues. The sequenced CDR3 bases are TGCGCCAGCAGCCAAGGACTAGCGGGGGTCCTTTGGCAAGAGACC. Translating it yields CASSQGLAGVLWQET. The CDR3 reads in full as CASSQGLAGVLWQETQYF.

As regards this clone: With the read ending 3 residues before the CDR3 end, the germline J gene is used to fill in that end. The chain recombines TRBV7-9 with TRBJ2-4; D is uncertain. Germline V gene data show CDR1 as SEHNR and CDR2 as FQNEAQ (reference sequence). The CDR3 contains 11 residues. CDR3 bases read: TGTGCCAGCAGCATCACAGATGGT. Protein sequence: CASSITDG. The full CDR3 protein is CASSITDGQYF.

This clone counts as medium-sized by frequency. The CDR3 goes on 3 residues after the read ends, and that part is filled in from the germline J gene. This rearrangement joins TRBV19 to TRBJ2-1; 10 bases line up with TRBD2. The CDR3 covers 15 residues. The V gene's germline CDR1 is LNHDA and CDR2 SQIVND (reference sequence). J was trimmed by 4 bases and V by 5 bases; bases with no gene match: 5. This CDR3 is CASSATSGAYNEQFF. The covered CDR3 bases are TGTGCCAGTAGTGCAACTAGCGGGGCGTACAATGAG.

Concerning this clone itself: One end of the junction is discordant with germline, which a read error may explain. Sequencing ends 3 residues short of the CDR3 end; the germline J gene provides the rest. In the same sample, other DNA sequences code for this CDR3. The chain links TRBV19 to TRBJ1-3; D not resolved. This CDR3 comprises 14 residues. Per the germline V gene, CDR1 is LNHDA and CDR2 is SQIVND (reference sequence). Partial CDR3 DNA: TGTGCCAGCAGTGGGCTTATCAGTGGAAACACA. Protein sequence: CASSGLISGNT. The whole CDR3 protein reads CASSGLISGNTIYF.

In the case of this clone: The read comes to an end 3 residues before the CDR3 does, leaving the germline J gene to fill in the end. This chain uses TRBV10-1 with TRBJ1-2, with TRBD1 as a possible D gene (5 bases). The V end was cut by 3 bases, the J end by 4 bases, with 15 bases between. The CDR3 spans 15 residues. CDR1 is WNHNN, CDR2 SYGVQD, per germline (reference sequence). Incomplete CDR3 DNA: TGCGCCAGCAGTGATGGCTACAGGCGACCCTATGGC. This translates into CASSDGYRRPYG. The CDR3 as a whole reads CASSDGYRRPYGYTF.

With regard to this clone: The sequenced fragment ends 3 residues before the CDR3 boundary, so the rest is inferred from the germline J gene. J is TRBJ1-2 and V is TRBV7-9; D gene uncertain. CDR1 is SEHNR, CDR2 FQNEAQ, per germline (reference sequence). This CDR3 has 13 amino acids. The CDR3 region is CASELAGVYDYTF. The CDR3 DNA, read in part, is TGTGCCAGCGAACTAGCGGGAGTTTACGAC.

As regards this clone: The read ends 3 residues early relative to the CDR3; the germline J gene fills the gap. The chain has TRBV20-1 and TRBJ1-2; 9 nucleotides line up with TRBD1. Per germline, CDR1 DFQATT and CDR2 SNEGSKA (reference sequence). This CDR3 has 14 amino acids. The sequenced part of the CDR3 DNA is TGCAGTGCTAGAGATGGGGGACAGGGATGGGGC. It codes for CSARDGGQGWG. The full CDR3 is CSARDGGQGWGYTF.

Of note for this clone: The sequence runs out 3 residues before the end of the CDR3; the remainder is reconstructed from the germline J gene. The genes are TRBV7-8 and TRBJ1-6, with 12 bases that match TRBD1. Trimming at V came to 1 base and at J to 10 bases, leaving 5 bases not matched to a gene. The CDR3 extends over 16 amino acids. Per the germline V gene, CDR1 is SGHVS and CDR2 is FQNEAQ. The CDR3 bases that were read are TGTGCCAGCAGCTTAGTGGGACAGGGGGCTCGGTCACCC. Translating gives CASSLVGQGARSP. The full CDR3 reads CASSLVGQGARSPLHF.

On this clone: Coverage ceases 3 residues before the CDR3 finishes, and the germline J gene fills in the end. The V gene is TRBV7-9, the J gene TRBJ2-3; TRBD1 agrees at 11 bases. The germline CDR1 and CDR2 sequences are SEHNR and FQNEAQ (reference sequence). The CDR3 totals 15 residues. The covered CDR3 bases are TGTGCCAGCAGCTTAGGGACAGGGGGCCGAGAGACG. Its translation is CASSLGTGGRET. The CDR3 in its entirety is CASSLGTGGRETQYF.

Points on this clone: Read sequence stops 3 residues before the CDR3 end, and the germline J gene provides the missing end. V usage is TRBV30 and J usage is TRBJ2-4, with 7 bases identical to TRBD1. CDR3 length: 14 amino acids. The germline V gene encodes CDR1 GTSNPN and CDR2 SVGIG (reference sequence). The part of the CDR3 DNA that was read is TGTGCCTGGAATAGGGGAATGGGGACAGATGGT. It yields the protein CAWNRGMGTDG. The full-length CDR3 reads as CAWNRGMGTDGQYF.

Note on this clone: The CDR3 end lies 3 residues beyond the end of the read and is filled in from the germline J gene. This chain links TRBV23-1 with TRBJ2-5, with 9 bases fitting TRBD1. TRBV23-1 is an ORF; its function is uncertain. V lost 4 bases, J lost 4 bases, and 1 base stayed unmatched. The CDR3 has 13 amino acids. The covered CDR3 bases are TGCGCCAGCAGTCTGGACAGGGGAGAGACC. It specifies CASSLDRGET. From start to end, the CDR3 is CASSLDRGETQYF.

Concerning this clone itself: Sequencing ends 3 residues short of the CDR3 end; the germline J gene provides the rest. The J gene is TRBJ2-2, the V gene TRBV6-2 or TRBV6-3; 8 bases line up with TRBD1. The V gene's germline CDR1 is MNHEY and CDR2 SVGEGT. CDR3 length: 17 amino acids. Germline trimming cut 0 bases from V and 0 bases from J; bases unmatched to any gene: 3. CDR3 loop: CASSYSGQGSNTGELFF. The CDR3 DNA, read in part, is TGTGCCAGCAGTTACTCCGGACAGGGTTCGAACACCGGGGAG.

A remark on this clone: Sequencing ends 3 residues short of the CDR3 end; the germline J gene provides the rest. The chain couples TRBV7-2 to TRBJ1-2; D remains ambiguous. Trimming pared 0 bases from V and 5 bases from J, leaving 19 bases between. The CDR3 is made up of 17 amino acids. CDR1 and CDR2 from the germline V gene are SGHTA and FQGNSA. The CDR3 sequence is CASSLAVSVGSSYGYTF. The DNA read from the CDR3 is TGTGCCAGCAGCTTAGCAGTTTCCGTAGGGTCTTCTTATGGC. The complete variable domain, with remaining parts taken from reference TRBV7-2 and TRBJ1-2, reads GAGVSQSPSNKVTEKGKDVELRCDPISGHTALYWYRQSLGQGLEFLIYFQGNSAPDKSGLPSDRFSAERTGGSVSTLTIQRTQQEDSAVYLCASSLAVSVGSSYGYTFGSGTRLTVV.

A word on this clone: The sequenced fragment ends 3 residues before the CDR3 boundary, so the rest is inferred from the germline J gene. V usage is TRBV6-2 or TRBV6-3 and J usage is TRBJ2-7; TRBD2 matches 8 bases. The V segment lost 4 bases and the J segment 4 bases; nucleotides outside the gene matches: 9. Germline values: CDR1 MNHEY, CDR2 SVGEGT. The length of the CDR3 is 15 residues. The CDR3 DNA, read in part, is TGTGCCAGCAGTTTCCGAGGACTAGCAGTATACGAG. Its translation: CASSFRGLAVYE. The CDR3 as a whole reads CASSFRGLAVYEQYF.

Concerning this clone itself: The read ends 3 residues before the CDR3 terminus; that terminus is restored from the germline J gene. The V and J genes are TRBV6-1 and TRBJ2-2; TRBD1 aligns across 7 bases. The CDR3 covers 14 residues. From germline, CDR1 is MNHNS and CDR2 SASEGT. CDR3: CASSAPGQYEKLFF. The sequenced part of the CDR3 DNA is TGTGCCAGCAGTGCCCCGGGACAGTATGAAAAG.

About this clone itself: An end of the junction differs from the germline gene, which may be a read error. Sequencing ends 3 residues short of the CDR3 end; the germline J gene provides the rest. At the DNA level, this CDR3 is encoded by other sequences in the same sample as well. The chain employs TRBV19 and TRBJ1-3; maybe TRBD1 (5 bases). CDR3 size: 15 residues. Germline V gives CDR1 LNHDA, CDR2 SQIVND (reference sequence). CDR3 sequence reads: CASSTTGGAGNTIYF. CDR3 bases read: TGTGCCAGTAGTACAACAGGAGGAGCTGGAAACACA.

With regard to this clone: The read ends 3 residues shy of where the CDR3 ends; the end is completed using the germline J gene. The chain recombines TRBV20-1 with TRBJ2-5; D is unclear. Between the trimmed V and J ends, which lost 3 bases and 4 bases, there was a span of 6 bases. The CDR3 covers 11 residues. Germline V CDR1 and CDR2: DFQATT, SNEGSKA (reference sequence). CDR3 bases read: TGCAGTGCTAGGCTCGGAGAGACC. This translates into CSARLGET. The full CDR3 is CSARLGETQYF.

As regards this clone: The missing CDR3 end, 3 residues past where the read stops, is filled in from the germline J gene. This sequence joins TRBV10-3 and TRBJ2-7; TRBD1 matches at 7 bases. V trimming: 5 bases; J trimming: 2 bases; junction bases outside the gene matches: 9. The CDR3 is 15 amino acids. The germline gives CDR1 ENHRY, CDR2 SYGVKD. The sequenced CDR3 bases are TGTGCCATCAGTTCCGGACAGGTTTCCGCCTACGAG. It yields the protein CAISSGQVSAYE. The full CDR3 protein reads CAISSGQVSAYEQYF.

The CDR3 spells CASGNPSGQGSEKLFF. Partial CDR3 DNA: TGTGCCAGTGGAAATCCCTCGGGACAGGGGTCGGAAAAA. The rearrangement links TRBV19 to TRBJ1-4; TRBD1 agrees at 10 bases. The CDR3 end lies 3 residues beyond the end of the read and is filled in from the germline J gene. The trim removed 8 bases at V and 8 bases at J, leaving 14 bases unmatched. This CDR3 is 16 amino acids long. CDR1 and CDR2 (germline): LNHDA, SQIVND (reference sequence).

With regard to this clone: Coverage ceases 3 residues before the CDR3 finishes, and the germline J gene fills in the end. The chain uses TRBV20-1 and TRBJ2-7, with 10 bases identical to TRBD2. V shed 6 bases, J shed 2 bases, and the junction held 4 bases outside the gene matches. This CDR3 region has 13 residues. CDR1 is DFQATT and CDR2 is SNEGSKA in the germline V gene (reference sequence). This CDR3 is CSARTSGPYEQYF. The sequenced part of the CDR3 DNA is TGCAGTGCAAGGACTAGCGGCCCCTACGAG.

A word on this clone: The DNA ends 3 residues before the CDR3 does, and the rest of the CDR3 is filled in from the germline J gene. J is TRBJ2-7 and V is TRBV28, with TRBD2 identical over 7 bases. Germline lookup yields CDR1 MDHEN and CDR2 SYDVKM. Trimming at V came to 3 bases and at J to 6 bases, leaving 11 bases not matched to a gene. CDR3 size: 15 residues. The CDR3: CASSLSGTNRLEQYF. CDR3 bases read: TGTGCCAGCAGTTTGTCCGGGACTAATAGGCTCGAG. The entire variable domain, with the rest obtained from reference TRBV28 and TRBJ2-7, is as follows: DVKVTQSSRYLVKRTGEKVFLECVQDMDHENMFWYRQDPGLGLRLIYFSYDVKMKEKGDIPEGYSVSREKKERFSLILESASTNQTSMYLCASSLSGTNRLEQYFGPGTRLTVT.

Concerning this clone: The CDR3 goes on 3 residues after the read ends, and that part is filled in from the germline J gene. The V and J genes are TRBV5-1 and TRBJ2-7; D might be TRBD2 (6 bases). The ends were cut back, 1 base at V and 0 bases at J, with 11 bases in the middle. The CDR3 totals 15 residues. Germline lookup yields CDR1 SGHRS and CDR2 YFSETQ. This CDR3 reads CASSLYSGFSYEQYF. CDR3 DNA, as far as it was read: TGCGCCAGCAGCTTGTATAGCGGATTCTCCTACGAG.